These 29 T cell receptor beta chains share one sample of origin, sequenced in a study of cytomegalovirus exposure and HLA in healthy donors. 13 Jbeta primers and 60 Vbeta primers were used for the PCR. The data were produced by immunoSEQ multiplex PCR, yet TCRdb's version contains in-frame clones alone and is incomplete. The table has 200,000 to 250,000 clones, nearly 80% seen once. Sequences were obtained from PBMCs. The receptors here all came from a man younger than 35 in good health and CMV-seronegative.

This chain connects TRBV10-1 to TRBJ2-5; TRBD1 agrees at 10 bases. TRBJ2-7 explains the end of the DNA better; the J call may be wrong. CDR3 length: 14 amino acids. Germline lookup yields CDR1 WNHNN and CDR2 SYGVQD (reference sequence). The CDR3 sequence is CASSERDRGFEQYF. CDR3 sequence (DNA): TGCGCCAGCAGTGAGAGGGACAGGGGTTTCGAGCAGTACTTC.

The rearrangement links TRBV6-5 to TRBJ2-7, with 7 bases that match TRBD2. The CDR3 covers 14 residues. Germline trimming cut 2 bases from V and 6 bases from J; bases unmatched to any gene: 7. Germline V gene lookup returns CDR1 MNHEY and CDR2 SVGAGI. CDR3 bases: TGTGCCAGCAGTTACGGTGCGGGAGAAGTCGAGCAGTACTTC. Amino acid sequence: CASSYGAGEVEQYF.

The CDR3 DNA follows: TGTGCCAGCAGCTTAACGAGCTCTGGAAACACCATATATTTT. Its translation: CASSLTSSGNTIYF. The rearrangement joins TRBV5-4 to TRBJ1-3; D ambiguous. The CDR3 length is 14 residues. The germline gives CDR1 SGHNT, CDR2 YYREEE (reference sequence). The germline V and J ends were trimmed by 2 bases and 0 bases, with 6 bases remaining between them.

Ten or more counts support this clone. This sequence joins TRBV10-1 and TRBJ1-1; 8 nucleotides align to TRBD1. The length of the CDR3 is 15 residues. The V gene's germline CDR1 is WNHNN and CDR2 SYGVQD (reference sequence). Germline trimming cut 6 bases from V and 1 base from J; bases unmatched to any gene: 7. The CDR3: CASSRRTGPNTEAFF. CDR3 in DNA: TGCGCCAGCAGCCGGAGGACAGGGCCGAACACTGAAGCTTTCTTT.

The genes are TRBV4-3 and TRBJ2-7, with 10 bases identical to TRBD1. This CDR3 has 16 residues. Germline assignment: CDR1 LGHNA and CDR2 YSLEER. Unmatched junction bases numbered 7, after V lost 3 bases and J lost 2 bases. The CDR3 sequence: CASSQMRTGGAYEQYF. As DNA, the CDR3 is TGCGCCAGCAGCCAGATGAGGACAGGGGGAGCCTACGAGCAGTACTTC.

The gene calls are TRBV6-1 and TRBJ2-7; D may be TRBD2 (7 bases). This CDR3 contains 16 residues. Per the germline V gene, CDR1 is MNHNS and CDR2 is SASEGT. The germline V and J ends were trimmed by 2 bases and 2 bases, with 16 bases remaining between them. The chain's CDR3 is CASSESSVGGPYEQYF. Here the CDR3 DNA reads TGTGCCAGCAGTGAATCGAGTGTCGGGGGGCCCTACGAGCAGTACTTC.

The CDR3 sequence: CASSVRDRATYEQYF. The CDR3 bases are TGTGCCAGCAGCGTCCGGGACAGGGCCACCTACGAGCAGTACTTC. The rearrangement uses TRBV7-8 and TRBJ2-7; the match to TRBD1 covers 9 bases. Trimming removed 5 bases from V and 2 bases from J; junction bases left unmatched: 7. This CDR3 is 15 amino acids long. Looked up from germline, CDR1 is SGHVS and CDR2 is FQNEAQ.

CDR3 amino acids: CASSRPDRNTEAFF. CDR3 nucleotides: TGTGCCAGTAGTAGACCGGACAGGAACACTGAAGCTTTCTTT. The chain is built from TRBV19 and TRBJ1-1; D perhaps matches TRBD1 (6 bases). V was cut by 4 bases and J by 1 base, with 10 bases left in between. The CDR3 is made up of 14 amino acids. The germline V gene has CDR1 LNHDA and CDR2 SQIVND (reference sequence).

The CDR3 coding sequence is TGTGCCAGCAGCCAAGAGACTAGCGGGAGTTTGGGGGAGCAGTACTTC. Protein product: CASSQETSGSLGEQYF. V and J are TRBV14 and TRBJ2-7, with TRBD2 matching 12 bases. V shed 0 bases, J shed 7 bases, and the junction held 7 bases outside the gene matches. CDR1 SGHDN and CDR2 FVKESK come from the germline V gene. The CDR3 sequence is 16 residues long.

The J gene is TRBJ1-1, the V gene TRBV10-3, with TRBD1 matching over 10 bases. The CDR3 is 15 residues long. Germline CDR1 and CDR2: ENHRY and SYGVKD. V lost 6 bases to trimming and J lost 3 bases; unmatched junction nucleotides: 7. CDR3: CAISPSGTGDTEAFF. Here the CDR3 DNA reads TGTGCCATCAGCCCATCCGGGACAGGGGACACTGAAGCTTTCTTT.

This clone was seen only a few times. The V gene is TRBV6-1, the J gene TRBJ2-5; TRBD1 matches 8 bases. The CDR3 sequence is 12 residues long. V trimming: 6 bases; J trimming: 4 bases; junction bases outside the gene matches: 1. CDR1 is MNHNS and CDR2 is SASEGT in the germline V gene. CDR3 loop: CASRGTGETQYF. In DNA, the CDR3 is TGTGCCAGCAGGGGGACAGGAGAGACCCAGTACTTC.

This chain links TRBV5-6 with TRBJ2-1; no clear D. CDR1 and CDR2 (germline): SGHDT, YYEEEE. The CDR3 spans 11 residues. V was trimmed by 2 bases and J by 5 bases, leaving 2 bases between them. The CDR3 coding sequence is TGTGCCAGCAGCTTCAACAATGAGCAGTTCTTC. Protein: CASSFNNEQFF.

This clone has a handful of counts. The chain couples TRBV25-1 to TRBJ2-4; 7 nucleotides line up with TRBD2. The length of the CDR3 is 14 residues. J was trimmed by 8 bases and V by 3 bases; bases with no gene match: 7. Germline V gene lookup returns CDR1 MGHDK and CDR2 SYGVNS. The chain's CDR3 is CASSDGGMRDIQYF. For the CDR3, the DNA is TGTGCCAGCAGTGACGGGGGGATGCGGGACATTCAGTACTTC.

This clone was seen a single time. This rearrangement joins TRBV11-1 to TRBJ2-2; tentatively, D is TRBD1 (7 bases). The V gene's germline CDR1 is SGHAT and CDR2 FQDESV (reference sequence). Trimming stripped 5 bases from V and 5 bases from J, with 21 bases between. The CDR3 spans 17 residues. Here the CDR3 reads CASSPQGGTGRTGELFF. The CDR3 DNA is TGTGCCAGCAGCCCCCAGGGGGGAACAGGGAGGACCGGGGAGCTGTTTTTT.

The rearrangement uses TRBV15 and TRBJ2-6; D is perhaps TRBD2 (5 bases). The germline V and J ends were trimmed by 0 bases and 2 bases, with 8 bases remaining between them. The CDR3 is 16 amino acids. Germline loops: CDR1 LNHNV, CDR2 YYDKDF (reference sequence). The DNA for the CDR3 is TGTGCCACCAGCAGAGACCGGGGAGCTGGGGCCAACGTCCTGACTTTC. Translation: CATSRDRGAGANVLTF.

This chain connects TRBV19 to TRBJ1-5; TRBD1 might be the D (6 bases). The germline V gene encodes CDR1 LNHDA and CDR2 SQIVND (reference sequence). This CDR3 spans 15 amino acids. V lost 4 bases and J lost 0, with 10 bases in between. CDR3 sequence (DNA): TGTGCCAGTAGTACGACAGGACATAGCAATCAGCCCCAGCATTTT. This encodes CASSTTGHSNQPQHF.

The gene calls are TRBV14 and TRBJ2-1; 11 bases map to TRBD2. The CDR3 is made up of 17 amino acids. Germline lookup yields CDR1 SGHDN and CDR2 FVKESK. After removal of 7 bases from V and 4 bases from J, the junction contained 12 bases not matched to a gene. Here the CDR3 DNA reads TGTGCCAGCAACGAACCGAAAAGGACTAGCGGGTACAATGAGCAGTTCTTC. It encodes CASNEPKRTSGYNEQFF. Combining the CDR3 with reference TRBV14 and TRBJ2-1 gives the whole variable domain EAGVTQFPSHSVIEKGQTVTLRCDPISGHDNLYWYRRVMGKEIKFLLHFVKESKQDESGMPNNRFLAERTGGTYSTLKVQPAELEDSGVYFCASNEPKRTSGYNEQFFGPGTRLTVL.

The rearrangement links TRBV30 to TRBJ1-2; unclear D gene. Deletions cut 0 bases from V and 0 bases from J, with 17 bases between. This CDR3 has 17 amino acids. Germline V CDR1 and CDR2: GTSNPN, SVGIG (reference sequence). CDR3 coding DNA: TGTGCCTGGAGTGTAGGAGGCAGCTGGGCCGCTAACTATGGCTACACCTTC. This encodes CAWSVGGSWAANYGYTF.

The chain combines TRBV27 with TRBJ2-1; tentatively, D is TRBD2 (5 bases). Germline V CDR1 and CDR2: MNHEY, SMNVEV (reference sequence). Trimming removed 0 bases at V and 5 bases at J, with 14 bases between. The CDR3 has 16 amino acids. CDR3 sequence reads: CASSLSLLAANNEQFF. CDR3 bases: TGTGCCAGCAGTTTATCACTTCTAGCAGCCAACAATGAGCAGTTCTTC.

This clone showed up just a few times. The chain combines TRBV5-6 with TRBJ1-4, with 9 bases fitting TRBD1. This CDR3 is 14 amino acids long. Germline CDR1 reads SGHDT; CDR2 reads YYEEEE. After removal of 5 bases from V and 8 bases from J, the junction contained 7 bases not matched to a gene. In DNA form, the CDR3 reads TGTGCCAGCAGGAAACAGGGGGCACGGGAAAAACTGTTTTTT. Translated: CASRKQGAREKLFF.

The CDR3 here is CASSPPAASGANVLTF. The CDR3 DNA reads as TGTGCCAGCAGCCCCCCTGCGGCGAGTGGGGCCAACGTCCTGACTTTC. The chain is built from TRBV4-2 and TRBJ2-6; no firm D call. The CDR3 has 16 amino acids. Germline V gene sequence: CDR1 LGHNA, CDR2 YNFKEQ. V dropped 4 bases and J dropped 3 bases, with 13 bases sitting between them.

The rearrangement uses TRBV5-4 and TRBJ2-1; tentatively, D is TRBD1 (6 bases). Germline lookup yields CDR1 SGHNT and CDR2 YYREEE (reference sequence). CDR3 length: 14 amino acids. The V end lost 2 bases, the J end lost 7 bases, and 13 bases lay between the germline ends. CDR3 region: CASSFGGASNEQFF. The CDR3 region has the DNA TGTGCCAGCAGCTTTGGGGGCGCATCGAATGAGCAGTTCTTC.

The rearrangement uses TRBV9 and TRBJ2-1; 10 bases agree with TRBD2. From germline, CDR1 is SGDLS and CDR2 YYNGEE. The trim removed 0 bases at V and 7 bases at J, leaving 10 bases unmatched. This CDR3 is built from 17 residues. This chain's CDR3 is CASSVDPTSGVVNEQFF. The CDR3 DNA reads as TGTGCCAGCAGCGTAGATCCAACTAGCGGGGTGGTTAATGAGCAGTTCTTC.

The chain combines TRBV5-4 with TRBJ2-1; TRBD2 agrees at 10 bases. The germline gives CDR1 SGHNT, CDR2 YYREEE (reference sequence). Trimming took 3 bases from V and 7 from J; bases not matched to a gene: 7. The CDR3 totals 15 residues. As DNA, the CDR3 is TGTGCCAGCAGCTCTGCTAGCGGGAGTAAAAATGAGCAGTTCTTC. Protein: CASSSASGSKNEQFF.

This clone showed up just once. The genes are TRBV5-8 and TRBJ2-4; 7 bases agree with TRBD2. The CDR3 consists of 14 residues. The ends lost 0 bases at V and 8 bases at J; junction bases unmatched: 5. The germline V gene has CDR1 SGHTS and CDR2 YDEGEE. This chain's CDR3 is CASSLERGGDIQYF. DNA of the CDR3: TGTGCCAGCAGCTTGGAGAGGGGAGGGGACATTCAGTACTTC.

V gene TRBV28 combines with J gene TRBJ2-3; tentatively, D is TRBD1 (6 bases). This CDR3 has 15 residues. Germline lookup yields CDR1 MDHEN and CDR2 SYDVKM. The V gene lost 3 bases and the J gene lost 5 bases, with 15 bases spanning the gap. CDR3 nucleotides: TGTGCCAGCAGTTTCTCCACAGGGCGCGGAGATACGCAGTATTTT. This translates into CASSFSTGRGDTQYF.

The chain couples TRBV7-8 to TRBJ2-1; weak D call: TRBD2 (7 bases). From germline, CDR1 is SGHVS and CDR2 FQNEAQ. The CDR3 is 18 residues long. Trimming left V 6 bases short and J 0 bases short, with 21 bases between. CDR3 coding DNA: TGTGCCAGCAGTTTACCCCGAGGGGGGGGGAGCTCCTACAATGAGCAGTTCTTC. It yields the protein CASSLPRGGGSSYNEQFF.

The chain employs TRBV7-9 and TRBJ1-3; D is undetermined. This CDR3 is built from 15 residues. Germline CDR1 reads SEHNR; CDR2 reads FQNEAQ (reference sequence). V shed 4 bases and J shed 0 bases, with 10 bases lying between them. The DNA for the CDR3 is TGTGCCAGCAGCTCCGGGGTGAGCTCTGGAAACACCATATATTTT. As protein: CASSSGVSSGNTIYF.

The rearrangement uses TRBV9 and TRBJ2-1; 7 positions match TRBD2. CDR3 length equals 16 residues. Germline lookup yields CDR1 SGDLS and CDR2 YYNGEE. The V segment lost 0 bases and the J segment 8 bases; nucleotides outside the gene matches: 11. For the CDR3, the DNA is TGTGCCAGCAGCGTAGACCGCGGGAGTTCAACGGATGAGCAGTTCTTC. This gives the protein CASSVDRGSSTDEQFF.